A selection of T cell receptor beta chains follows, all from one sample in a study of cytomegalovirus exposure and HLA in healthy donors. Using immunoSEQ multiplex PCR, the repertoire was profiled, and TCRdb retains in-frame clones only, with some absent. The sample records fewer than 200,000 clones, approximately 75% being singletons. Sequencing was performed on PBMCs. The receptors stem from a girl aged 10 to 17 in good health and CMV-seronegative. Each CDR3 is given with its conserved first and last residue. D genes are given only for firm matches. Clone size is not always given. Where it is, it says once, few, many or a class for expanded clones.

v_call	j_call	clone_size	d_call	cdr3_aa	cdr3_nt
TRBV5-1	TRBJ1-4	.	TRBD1	CASSSGQGGENEKLFF	TGCGCCAGCAGCTCGGGGCAGGGGGGTGAGAATGAAAAACTGTTTTTT
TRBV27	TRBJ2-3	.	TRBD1	CASSGTDRADTQYF	TGTGCCAGCAGTGGGACGGACAGGGCAGATACGCAGTATTTT
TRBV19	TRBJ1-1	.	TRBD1	CASSGAAGTGWENTEAFF	TGTGCCAGTAGTGGCGCCGCCGGGACAGGGTGGGAGAACACTGAAGCTTTCTTT
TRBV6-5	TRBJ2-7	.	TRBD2	CASSYSGGASGEQYF	TGTGCCAGCAGCTACAGCGGGGGGGCCTCGGGAGAGCAGTACTTC
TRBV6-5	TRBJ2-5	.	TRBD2	CASSPLAGDMKTQYF	TGTGCCAGCAGCCCACTAGCGGGGGATATGAAGACCCAGTACTTC
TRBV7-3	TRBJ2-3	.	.	CASSLTAPLGVTSTDTQYF	TGTGCCAGCAGCTTAACCGCGCCCCTCGGGGTCACTAGCACAGATACGCAGTATTTT
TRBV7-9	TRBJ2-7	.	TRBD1	CASSLFGGRGTGDEQYF	TGTGCCAGCAGCTTATTTGGTGGTCGGGGGACAGGAGACGAGCAGTACTTC
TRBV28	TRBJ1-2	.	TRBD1	CASSFSGGGYTF	TGTGCCAGCAGTTTTTCAGGGGGCGGCTACACCTTC
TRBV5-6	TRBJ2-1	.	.	CASSLGIYEQFF	TGTGCCAGCAGCTTGGGTATTTATGAGCAGTTCTTC
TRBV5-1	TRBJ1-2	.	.	CASSLGRGLSHYGYTF	TGCGCCAGCAGCTTGGGCAGGGGCCTATCCCACTATGGCTACACCTTC
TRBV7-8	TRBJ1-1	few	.	CASSPPPGVHTEAFF	TGTGCCAGCAGCCCCCCGCCGGGGGTGCACACTGAAGCTTTCTTT
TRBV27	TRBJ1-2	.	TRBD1	CASRGTGVGGYTF	TGTGCCAGCAGGGGGACAGGCGTTGGTGGCTACACCTTC
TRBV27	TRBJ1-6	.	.	CASSLSEARNSPLHF	TGTGCCAGCAGTTTATCGGAGGCACGTAATTCACCCCTCCACTTT
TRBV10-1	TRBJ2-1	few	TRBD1	CASSETTGGEYNEQFF	TGCGCCAGCAGTGAAACGACAGGGGGGGAATACAATGAGCAGTTCTTC
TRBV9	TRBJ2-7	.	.	CASSVAGGGYEQYF	TGTGCCAGCAGCGTAGCTGGAGGAGGATACGAGCAGTACTTC
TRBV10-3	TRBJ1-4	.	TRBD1	CAIRAGTENEKLFF	TGTGCCATCAGGGCCGGGACAGAGAATGAAAAACTGTTTTTT
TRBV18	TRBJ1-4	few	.	CASSPQGVGTNEKLFF	TGTGCCAGCTCACCACAGGGGGTAGGAACTAATGAAAAACTGTTTTTT
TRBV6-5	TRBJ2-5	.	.	CASSPPGVRGETQYF	TGTGCCAGCAGCCCTCCCGGGGTTCGGGGGGAGACCCAGTACTTC
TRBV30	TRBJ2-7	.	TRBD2	CAWRSGGEQYF	TGTGCCTGGCGCTCGGGGGGCGAGCAGTACTTC
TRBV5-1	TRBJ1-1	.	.	CASKEGSTEAFF	TGCGCCAGCAAAGAGGGTAGTACTGAAGCTTTCTTT
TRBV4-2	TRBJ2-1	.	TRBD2	CASSQEGLAGGSSYNEQFF	TGTGCCAGCAGCCAAGAGGGGCTAGCGGGGGGGAGCTCCTACAATGAGCAGTTCTTC
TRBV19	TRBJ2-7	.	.	CASSPLGGARDYEQYF	TGTGCCAGTAGTCCGCTGGGGGGGGCCCGGGACTACGAGCAGTACTTC
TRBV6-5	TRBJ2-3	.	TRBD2	CASSLAGALTDTQYF	TGTGCCAGCAGTTTAGCGGGGGCGCTCACAGATACGCAGTATTTT
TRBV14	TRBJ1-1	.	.	CASSQGVIGAEAFF	TGTGCCAGCAGCCAAGGGGTAATAGGGGCTGAAGCTTTCTTT
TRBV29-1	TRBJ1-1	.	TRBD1	CSVVPGGTGEAFF	TGCAGCGTTGTCCCTGGCGGGACAGGGGAAGCTTTCTTT
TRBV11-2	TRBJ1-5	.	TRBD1	CASSPGQGPINQPQHF	TGTGCCAGCAGCCCCGGACAGGGGCCTATCAATCAGCCCCAGCATTTT
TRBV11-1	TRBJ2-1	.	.	CASSFLEMAGGQFF	TGTGCCAGCAGCTTCCTAGAAATGGCAGGAGGGCAGTTCTTC
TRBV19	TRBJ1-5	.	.	CASTPHSNQPQHF	TGTGCCAGTACCCCCCATAGCAATCAGCCCCAGCATTTT
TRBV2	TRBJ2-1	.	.	CASSEQLQQFF	TGTGCCAGCAGTGAACAGTTACAGCAGTTCTTC
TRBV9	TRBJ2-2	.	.	CASSVQNTGELFF	TGTGCCAGCAGCGTTCAGAACACCGGGGAGCTGTTTTTT
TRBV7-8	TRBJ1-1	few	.	CASSPRTSILNTEAFF	TGTGCCAGCAGCCCCCGGACATCCATACTGAACACTGAAGCTTTCTTT
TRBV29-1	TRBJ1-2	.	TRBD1	CSVPGTGVYGYTF	TGCAGCGTCCCCGGGACAGGAGTTTATGGCTACACCTTC
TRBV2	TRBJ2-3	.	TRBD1	CASRDRVNTDTQYF	TGTGCCAGCAGGGACAGGGTAAACACAGATACGCAGTATTTT
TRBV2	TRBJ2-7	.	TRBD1	CASRTLTDRDEQYF	TGTGCCAGCAGGACTCTGACAGACAGGGACGAGCAGTACTTC
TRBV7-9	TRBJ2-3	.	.	CASSLLAPDTQYF	TGTGCCAGCAGCTTACTAGCACCAGATACGCAGTATTTT
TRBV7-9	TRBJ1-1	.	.	CASSYGGGANTEAFF	TGTGCCAGCAGCTACGGGGGTGGGGCGAACACTGAAGCTTTCTTT
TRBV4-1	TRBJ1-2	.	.	CASSQPRDFNYGYTF	TGCGCCAGCAGCCAACCTAGGGACTTCAACTATGGCTACACCTTC
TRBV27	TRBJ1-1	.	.	CASSWGRGTEAFF	TGTGCCAGCAGTTGGGGGAGGGGCACTGAAGCTTTCTTT
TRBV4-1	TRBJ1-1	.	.	CASSQPRGGRHTNTEAFF	TGCGCCAGCAGCCAACCCCGCGGTGGGAGGCACACGAACACTGAAGCTTTCTTT
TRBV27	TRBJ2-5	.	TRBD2	CASSSPTRLAGRETQYF	TGTGCCAGCAGTTCGCCCACCCGACTAGCGGGTAGGGAGACCCAGTACTTC
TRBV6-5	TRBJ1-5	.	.	CASSQYRTVNQPQHF	TGTGCCAGCAGTCAATATCGGACAGTTAATCAGCCCCAGCATTTT
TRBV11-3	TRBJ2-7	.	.	CASSFGLSYEQYF	TGTGCCAGCAGCTTTGGGCTTTCCTACGAGCAGTACTTC
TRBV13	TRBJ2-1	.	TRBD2	CASAERGYNEQFF	TGTGCCAGCGCCGAGCGGGGTTACAATGAGCAGTTCTTC
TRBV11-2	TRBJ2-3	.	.	CASSLLAPEFTQYF	TGTGCCAGCAGCCTCTTAGCGCCGGAGTTTACGCAGTATTTT
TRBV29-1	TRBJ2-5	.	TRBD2	CSVAGLAGEETQYF	TGCAGCGTGGCGGGACTAGCGGGGGAAGAGACCCAGTACTTC
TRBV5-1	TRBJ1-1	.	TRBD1	CASSLARGAQTEAFF	TGCGCCAGCAGCTTGGCCAGGGGGGCGCAGACTGAAGCTTTCTTT